This T cell receptor (beta chain) originates from a study of CD8+ T cells in alopecia areata. The study, taken as a whole, reports: When scalp samples are sequenced, resident alphabeta T cells of normal skin are also captured.

The authors extracted RNA and reverse transcribed it into cDNA as the sequencing template. Measured with immunoSEQ multiplex PCR; TCRdb has only the in-frame clones, and not every one. Of about 110,000 clones in the sample, approximately 59% were seen once. With regard to this clone: Antigen unknown.

The CDR3 is 14 residues long. From germline, CDR1 is SGHDT and CDR2 YYEEEE. The germline V and J ends were trimmed by 0 bases and 4 bases, with 9 bases remaining between them. The sequenced material came from CD8+ T cells sorted from blood. The receptor was derived from a human donor in good health. J is TRBJ2-3 and V is TRBV5-6; D is tentatively TRBD1 or TRBD2 (5 bases each). The CDR3 nucleotides read TGTGCCAGCAGCTTGGGGTTGGGACCAGATACGCAGTATTTT. As protein: CASSLGLGPDTQYF.